Sequencing of this T cell receptor beta chain was carried out in a study of PD-1 blockade in classical Hodgkin lymphoma. Brentuximab vedotin exposure varied, and every patient relapsed after autologous stem cell transplantation. This clone was found once. Generated by immunoSEQ multiplex PCR, the TCRdb table keeps only in-frame clones and is missing some. The table has some 41,000 clones, around 83% seen once. This CDR3 has 13 residues. Germline V gives CDR1 SNHLY, CDR2 FYNNEI. J lost 5 bases, V lost 10 bases, and 8 bases had no gene match. Material: peripheral blood mononuclear cells (PBMCs), obtained before the second cycle of nivolumab. The sequence was collected from a human donor with classical Hodgkin lymphoma. This rearrangement joins TRBV2 to TRBJ2-5; 9 nucleotides match TRBD2. The CDR3 protein is CATQRLAGETQYF. The CDR3 DNA reads TGTGCCACACAGCGGCTAGCGGGGGAGACCCAGTACTTC.